This is a list of T cell receptor beta chains from one sample in a study of T cell responses to AZD1222 COVID-19 vaccine. Repertoires were generated with immunoSEQ multiplex PCR, while TCRdb's copy carries only in-frame clones and drops some. This table has 140,000 to 150,000 clones, about 92% appearing once. The sample consisted of peripheral blood, taken after recovery from COVID-19. These receptors all stem from an adult who had recovered from COVID-19. The CDR3 runs from the conserved cysteine through the conserved F or W. The D gene is left open where the match is weak. The size entry is marked missing in some rows and otherwise reads once, few, many or a size class.

clone size	V gene	J gene	D gene	CDR3 protein	CDR3 DNA
-	TRBV4-1	TRBJ2-3	-	CASSHPTGGTDTQYF	TGCGCCAGCAGCCACCCTACTGGAGGCACAGATACGCAGTATTTT
-	TRBV10-1	TRBJ1-6	-	CASSEGSSYNSPLHF	TGCGCCAGCAGTGAAGGTTCCTCCTATAATTCACCCCTCCACTTT
once	TRBV28	TRBJ1-3	TRBD1	CASSPFETGLSGNTIYF	TGTGCCAGCAGTCCATTCGAGACAGGGCTCTCTGGAAACACCATATATTTT
-	TRBV19	TRBJ1-1	-	CASSSGLPGTEAFF	TGTGCCAGTAGCTCTGGGCTCCCCGGGACTGAAGCTTTCTTT
once	TRBV29-1	TRBJ1-6	-	CSVEEEGGSPLHF	TGCAGCGTTGAAGAGGAGGGGGGCTCACCCCTCCACTTT
once	TRBV7-6	TRBJ2-1	-	CASSLGGSGSYNEQFF	TGTGCCAGCAGCTTAGGGGGATCTGGCTCCTACAATGAGCAGTTCTTC
once	TRBV5-6	TRBJ2-3	-	CASSFLATDTQYF	TGTGCCAGCAGCTTTCTCGCTACAGATACGCAGTATTTT
-	TRBV10-1	TRBJ2-7	TRBD1	CASAQGESYEQYF	TGCGCCAGCGCGCAGGGGGAATCCTACGAGCAGTACTTC
-	TRBV18	TRBJ2-7	TRBD2	CASSPPSGLAVYEQYF	TGTGCCAGCTCACCACCCTCGGGGCTAGCGGTATACGAGCAGTACTTC
-	TRBV6-1	TRBJ2-7	-	CASSEAGGGPYEQYF	TGTGCCAGCAGTGAAGCAGGGGGGGGGCCCTACGAGCAGTACTTC
few	TRBV4-1	TRBJ2-1	-	CASSQGGEQFF	TGCGCCAGCAGCCAAGGGGGTGAGCAGTTCTTC
-	TRBV3-1/TRBV3-2	TRBJ1-4	-	CASSPLHQRAAEKLFF	TGTGCCAGCAGCCCCCTACATCAGAGAGCGGCGGAAAAACTGTTTTTT
once	TRBV5-1	TRBJ2-1	TRBD2	CASSKGTSGVYNEQFF	TGCGCCAGCAGCAAGGGGACTAGCGGGGTCTACAATGAGCAGTTCTTC
-	TRBV7-3	TRBJ2-3	-	CASSFNPGGGGPLELHF	TGTGCCAGCAGCTTCAATCCCGGGGGAGGGGGACCCCTTGAACTGCATTTT
-	TRBV11-2	TRBJ2-6	-	CASKSPGANVLTF	TGTGCCAGCAAGAGTCCCGGGGCCAACGTCCTGACTTTC
few	TRBV15	TRBJ2-6	TRBD1	CATSSAGTGGISGANVLTF	TGTGCCACCAGCAGCGCCGGGACAGGGGGTATATCGGGGGCCAACGTCCTGACTTTC
-	TRBV28	TRBJ1-2	-	CASSTPGDGYTF	TGTGCCAGCAGTACCCCAGGGGATGGCTACACCTTC
-	TRBV7-8	TRBJ2-1	-	CASSSDGQGHNEQFF	TGTGCCAGCAGCTCTGATGGTCAGGGGCACAATGAGCAGTTCTTC
-	TRBV6-2/TRBV6-3	TRBJ2-4	TRBD2	CASSYTLAGPLIQYF	TGTGCCAGCAGTTACACTCTAGCGGGGCCCCTAATTCAGTACTTC
-	TRBV11-1	TRBJ2-7	TRBD1	CASSLSGQGVYEQYF	TGTGCCAGCAGCTTATCGGGACAGGGGGTCTACGAGCAGTACTTC
-	TRBV18	TRBJ2-1	TRBD1	CASSPLRTGTGNVGNEQFF	TGTGCCAGCTCACCACTCAGGACTGGGACAGGGAACGTGGGCAATGAGCAGTTCTTC
-	TRBV18	TRBJ1-4	-	CASSRRQASTNEKLFF	TGTGCCAGCTCACGGAGACAGGCGTCAACTAATGAAAAACTGTTTTTT
-	TRBV3-1/TRBV3-2	TRBJ1-4	-	CASSQGLGQSNEKLFF	TGTGCCAGCAGCCAAGGTTTGGGCCAATCTAATGAAAAACTGTTTTTT
-	TRBV24-1	TRBJ2-1	-	CATSDFTGSYNEQFF	TGTGCCACCAGTGATTTTACAGGGTCCTACAATGAGCAGTTCTTC
-	TRBV28	TRBJ1-2	-	CATPRSRGNGYTF	TGTGCCACCCCCCGCAGCAGGGGAAATGGCTACACCTTC
-	TRBV28	TRBJ2-7	-	CATSEDGGYEQYF	TGTGCCACCTCCGAGGACGGGGGCTACGAGCAGTACTTC
-	TRBV7-3	TRBJ2-1	TRBD1	CASSLEGAYSYNEQFF	TGTGCCAGCAGCTTAGAGGGGGCGTACTCCTACAATGAGCAGTTCTTC
-	TRBV15	TRBJ1-2	-	CATSRQGGYGYTF	TGTGCCACCAGCAGACAGGGAGGCTATGGCTACACCTTC
-	TRBV6-5	TRBJ1-5	-	CATKGGDLSNQPQHF	TGTGCCACCAAGGGGGGCGACCTTAGCAATCAGCCCCAGCATTTT
-	TRBV18	TRBJ1-1	-	CASSLAENTEAFF	TGTGCCAGCTCACTGGCGGAGAACACTGAAGCTTTCTTT
-	TRBV28	TRBJ1-1	TRBD1	CASSLDRQEAFF	TGTGCCAGCAGTTTGGACAGGCAGGAAGCTTTCTTT
-	TRBV5-1	TRBJ2-3	-	CASSARDTQYF	TGCGCCAGCAGCGCCCGGGATACGCAGTATTTT
-	TRBV23-1	TRBJ2-1	-	CASSQELGSVWEQFF	TGCGCCAGCAGTCAAGAACTAGGATCCGTATGGGAGCAGTTCTTC
-	TRBV28	TRBJ2-6	-	CASRTRSGANVLTF	TGTGCCAGCAGGACTCGCTCTGGGGCCAACGTCCTGACTTTC
-	TRBV5-1	TRBJ2-3	-	CASSLEVSTDTQYF	TGCGCCAGCAGCTTGGAGGTTAGCACAGATACGCAGTATTTT
-	TRBV6-5	TRBJ1-1	-	CASRQDREAFF	TGTGCCAGCAGGCAAGACAGGGAAGCTTTCTTT
-	TRBV27	TRBJ2-7	-	CASSLVRGSYEQYF	TGTGCCAGCAGTTTGGTAAGGGGCTCCTACGAGCAGTACTTC
-	TRBV27	TRBJ2-7	TRBD2	CASYSKSETSGSYEQYF	TGTGCCAGCTATTCAAAGAGCGAGACTAGCGGAAGCTACGAGCAGTACTTC
once	TRBV5-4	TRBJ1-5	TRBD1	CASSRTGYSNQPQHF	TGTGCCAGCAGCCGGACAGGGTATAGCAATCAGCCCCAGCATTTT
-	TRBV5-1	TRBJ2-1	TRBD1	CASSLVRTGQYNEQFF	TGCGCCAGCAGCTTGGTAAGGACAGGACAATACAATGAGCAGTTCTTC
-	TRBV7-9	TRBJ2-7	-	CASSGVSGEQYF	TGTGCCAGCAGCGGAGTATCGGGTGAGCAGTACTTC
-	TRBV6-5	TRBJ1-1	TRBD1	CASSYSGGLNTEAFF	TGTGCCAGCAGTTACTCAGGGGGCTTGAACACTGAAGCTTTCTTT